The 26 T cell receptor beta chains given below trace back to one sample, sequenced in a study of OX40 agonist ivuxolimab in advanced cancers. Libraries were prepared by immunoSEQ multiplex PCR; TCRdb keeps only in-frame clonotypes and omits some of them. The sample includes around 74,000 clones, approximately 85% seen only once; the top ten take 0.5% to 0.8%. Sample: CD4+ or CD8+ T cells sorted from blood, taken in a trial of the OX40 agonist ivuxolimab. These receptors originate from an adult with an advanced solid tumor such as melanoma, head and neck, liver or kidney cancer.

This chain links TRBV2 with TRBJ1-5, with D uncertain. This CDR3 is 14 amino acids long. The V end lost 1 base, the J end lost 6 bases, and 10 bases lay between the germline ends. The V gene's germline CDR1 is SNHLY and CDR2 FYNNEI. The CDR3 loop is CASSEVNSRQPQHF. Written as DNA, the CDR3 is TGTGCCAGCAGTGAAGTCAACAGTCGTCAGCCCCAGCATTTT.

This chain connects TRBV5-4 to TRBJ2-1; no firm D call. Trimming left V 0 bases short and J 4 bases short, with 5 bases between. CDR3 length: 13 amino acids. The germline gives CDR1 SGHNT, CDR2 YYREEE (reference sequence). This CDR3 is CASSLDRYNEQFF. DNA for the CDR3: TGTGCCAGCAGCTTGGACCGATACAATGAGCAGTTCTTC.

V and J are TRBV6-6 and TRBJ1-2, with TRBD1 matching over 8 bases. CDR3 size: 13 residues. After removal of 8 bases from V and 8 bases from J, the junction contained 10 bases not matched to a gene. Per germline, CDR1 MNHNY and CDR2 SVGAGI (reference sequence). The CDR3 DNA sequence: TGTGCCAGCCGGAGTTCAGGGGGCTGGGGCTACACCTTC. It specifies CASRSSGGWGYTF.

V is TRBV19 and J is TRBJ2-1; 11 nucleotides align to TRBD2. There are 15 residues in the CDR3. From germline, CDR1 is LNHDA and CDR2 SQIVND (reference sequence). J lost 9 bases, V lost 3 bases, and 7 bases had no gene match. CDR3 DNA sequence: TGTGCCAGTAGTATGTGGCTAGCGGGGGGTGTTGAGCAGTTCTTC. Its translation: CASSMWLAGGVEQFF. Full variable domain (remainder filled in from reference TRBV19 and TRBJ2-1): DGGITQSPKYLFRKEGQNVTLSCEQNLNHDAMYWYRQDPGQGLRLIYYSQIVNDFQKGDIAEGYSVSREKKESFPLTVTSAQKNPTAFYLCASSMWLAGGVEQFFGPGTRLTVL.

The V call is TRBV6-5, the J call TRBJ2-7, with 9 bases that match TRBD1. Germline CDR1 reads MNHEY; CDR2 reads SVGAGI. The trim removed 5 bases at V and 0 bases at J, leaving 5 bases unmatched. There are 15 residues in the CDR3. Written as DNA, the CDR3 is TGTGCCAGCAGTCGGGACAGGGACTTCTCCTACGAGCAGTACTTC. Its protein is CASSRDRDFSYEQYF.

This clone was seen a few times. The chain links TRBV4-2 to TRBJ1-1; a possible D gene is TRBD1 (6 bases). The germline V gene encodes CDR1 LGHNA and CDR2 YNFKEQ. This CDR3 comprises 15 residues. Trimming stripped 0 bases from V and 6 bases from J, with 14 bases between. The CDR3 loop reads CASSQDQGGAPEAFF. In nucleotides, the CDR3 is TGTGCCAGCAGCCAAGATCAAGGGGGGGCCCCTGAAGCTTTCTTT.

This sequence joins TRBV5-5 and TRBJ1-5, with D possibly matching TRBD1 (5 bases). The CDR3 is 14 amino acids. The V end lost 4 bases, the J end lost 6 bases, and 14 bases lay between the germline ends. CDR1 is SGHKS, CDR2 YYEKEE, per germline (reference sequence). The CDR3 DNA is TGTGCCAGCAGCCCGGGGGGGGTGCGTCAGCCCCAGCATTTT. The encoded protein is CASSPGGVRQPQHF.

About this clone: Mismatch with germline at one junction end may stem from a read error. This chain uses TRBV7-6 with TRBJ1-1, with D perhaps matching TRBD1 (5 bases). Looked up from germline, CDR1 is SGHVS and CDR2 is FNYEAQ. The CDR3 is 17 amino acids. The CDR3 here is CASRLAPPGVGNTEAFF. CDR3 sequence (DNA): TGTGCCAGCAGGTTAGCTCCGCCGGGGGTAGGGAACACTGAAGCTTTCTTT.

This rearrangement joins TRBV6-5 to TRBJ2-7, with 9 bases fitting TRBD1. V trimming: 4 bases; J trimming: 1 base; junction bases outside the gene matches: 5. Germline V gene sequence: CDR1 MNHEY, CDR2 SVGAGI. The CDR3 runs to 15 residues. The CDR3, as DNA: TGTGCCAGCAGTTCCCCCGGGACAGGGTCCTACGAGCAGTACTTC. Encoded protein: CASSSPGTGSYEQYF.

The V gene is TRBV18, the J gene TRBJ2-5, with D unresolved. The germline gives CDR1 KGHSH, CDR2 LQKENI. This CDR3 is 12 amino acids long. Deletions cut 5 bases from V and 5 bases from J, with 9 bases between. Here the CDR3 reads CASSTPAETQYF. CDR3 sequence (DNA): TGTGCCAGCTCAACCCCGGCGGAGACCCAGTACTTC.

The CDR3 loop reads CASSYSNQPQHF. For the CDR3, the DNA is TGTGCCAGTAGCTATAGCAATCAGCCCCAGCATTTT. V and J are TRBV19 and TRBJ1-5; D remains ambiguous. The CDR3 runs 12 residues. Germline V gives CDR1 LNHDA, CDR2 SQIVND (reference sequence). The V and J ends lost 6 bases and 0 bases respectively, with 3 bases between them.

V gene TRBV19 combines with J gene TRBJ1-2; TRBD1 is a possible D gene (5 bases). CDR1 is LNHDA, CDR2 SQIVND, per germline (reference sequence). This CDR3 region has 12 residues. V gave up 4 bases and J gave up 8 bases, with 11 bases separating them. The DNA of the CDR3 is TGTGCCAGTAGTACACAGGCGAGGGGCTACACCTTC. Translation gives CASSTQARGYTF. Drawing the rest from reference TRBV19 and TRBJ1-2, the complete variable domain is DGGITQSPKYLFRKEGQNVTLSCEQNLNHDAMYWYRQDPGQGLRLIYYSQIVNDFQKGDIAEGYSVSREKKESFPLTVTSAQKNPTAFYLCASSTQARGYTFGSGTRLTVV.

V and J are TRBV7-2 and TRBJ1-4, with D maybe TRBD1 (6 bases). Germline CDR1 is SGHTA and CDR2 is FQGNSA. The V gene lost 5 bases and the J gene lost 8 bases, with 15 bases spanning the gap. The CDR3 runs to 14 residues. CDR3 residues: CASSQQGWGEKLFF. The CDR3 DNA follows: TGTGCCAGCAGCCAACAGGGTTGGGGAGAAAAACTGTTTTTT.

The chain combines TRBV6-5 with TRBJ1-5; 8 bases line up with TRBD1. Germline V gene data show CDR1 as MNHEY and CDR2 as SVGAGI. The V and J ends lost 6 bases and 5 bases, in that order; junction bases with no gene match: 6. The CDR3 loop spans 14 amino acids. CDR3 residues: CASRADRAHQPQHF. The CDR3 DNA is TGTGCCAGCAGAGCGGACAGGGCCCATCAGCCCCAGCATTTT.

The genes are TRBV6-5 and TRBJ2-3; possible D gene TRBD1, 5 bases. The CDR3 length is 15 residues. Trimming pared 0 bases from V and 5 bases from J, leaving 12 bases between. Per the germline V gene, CDR1 is MNHEY and CDR2 is SVGAGI. The CDR3 here is CASSYSGRSQDTQYF. The CDR3 DNA reads TGTGCCAGCAGTTACTCGGGGCGGAGTCAAGATACGCAGTATTTT.

The V and J genes are TRBV6-5 and TRBJ1-4; D gene ambiguous. CDR3 length: 14 residues. CDR1 MNHEY and CDR2 SVGAGI come from the germline V gene. V was cut by 6 bases and J by 4 bases, with 12 bases left in between. This CDR3 is CASSRNSNNEKLFF. In nucleotides, the CDR3 is TGTGCCAGCAGCCGGAACAGCAATAATGAAAAACTGTTTTTT.

This clone was picked up one time. In DNA, the CDR3 is TGTGCCAGCCGACGTTCGGGGTCCTACGAGCAGTACTTC. This sequence encodes CASRRSGSYEQYF. This sequence joins TRBV11-1 and TRBJ2-7; D possibly corresponds to TRBD2 (5 bases). The germline gives CDR1 SGHAT, CDR2 FQDESV (reference sequence). Trimming left V 8 bases short and J 1 base short, with 12 bases between. The length of the CDR3 is 13 residues. The whole variable domain, filled in from reference TRBV11-1 and TRBJ2-7, reads EAEVAQSPRYKITEKSQAVAFWCDPISGHATLYWYRQILGQGPELLVQFQDESVVDDSQLPKDRFSAERLKGVDSTLKIQPAELGDSAMYLCASRRSGSYEQYFGPGTRLTVT.

This clone was counted a single time. The genes are TRBV19 and TRBJ1-4, with D possibly matching TRBD1 (5 bases). The V end lost 10 bases, the J end lost 9 bases, and 24 bases lay between the germline ends. Germline assignment: CDR1 LNHDA and CDR2 SQIVND (reference sequence). The CDR3 has 15 amino acids. The CDR3 DNA is TGTGCCACCCTAGAGCTCGGGACGGATTTTCAAAAACTGTTTTTT. Its translation: CATLELGTDFQKLFF.

J is TRBJ1-5 and V is TRBV18; 7 bases map to TRBD1. The CDR3 has 14 residues. Germline V CDR1 and CDR2: KGHSH, LQKENI. The junction had 6 bases not matched to a gene; V was cut back by 3 bases and J by 7 bases. This chain's CDR3 is CASSPGQAEQPQHF. The CDR3 DNA is TGTGCCAGCTCACCTGGACAGGCCGAGCAGCCCCAGCATTTT.

Only a few counts were recorded for this clone. The chain has TRBV7-2 and TRBJ2-7; maybe TRBD1 (6 bases). Germline lookup yields CDR1 SGHTA and CDR2 FQGNSA. The CDR3 runs to 18 residues. Between the trimmed V and J ends, which lost 6 bases and 2 bases, there was a span of 26 bases. The CDR3 region is CASSRGKGRHLKTYEQYF. The CDR3 nucleotides are TGTGCCAGCAGTAGGGGGAAGGGACGCCACCTCAAGACCTACGAGCAGTACTTC. Looking up the rest from reference TRBV7-2 and TRBJ2-7 gives the full variable domain: GAGVSQSPSNKVTEKGKDVELRCDPISGHTALYWYRQSLGQGLEFLIYFQGNSAPDKSGLPSDRFSAERTGGSVSTLTIQRTQQEDSAVYLCASSRGKGRHLKTYEQYFGPGTRLTVT.

V and J are TRBV6-5 and TRBJ1-1; possible D gene TRBD1, 5 bases. CDR3 length: 14 amino acids. Germline V gives CDR1 MNHEY, CDR2 SVGAGI. V lost 7 bases to trimming and J lost 0 bases, with 12 bases between them. The CDR3 region is CASKEQVMNTEAFF. CDR3 coding DNA: TGTGCCAGCAAAGAACAGGTCATGAACACTGAAGCTTTCTTT.

V usage is TRBV30 and J usage is TRBJ1-1, with 7 bases fitting TRBD1. The CDR3 is 16 residues long. Germline values: CDR1 GTSNPN, CDR2 SVGIG (reference sequence). Trimming cost V 4 bases and J 0 bases; bases outside gene matches: 11. The chain's CDR3 is CAWIPGTAGMNTEAFF. The CDR3 nucleotides are TGTGCCTGGATCCCCGGGACAGCAGGCATGAACACTGAAGCTTTCTTT.

The V and J genes are TRBV6-1 and TRBJ2-5, with a weak D call TRBD1 (5 bases). The CDR3 totals 13 residues. Germline-derived CDR1 and CDR2 are MNHNS and SASEGT. V lost 4 bases and J lost 4, with 10 bases in between. The CDR3 DNA reads TGTGCCAGCAGTGCCCGGCAGGGAGAGACCCAGTACTTC. Its translation is CASSARQGETQYF.

The chain combines TRBV5-1 with TRBJ2-2; TRBD2 agrees at 9 bases. V was pared by 1 base and J by 4 bases, with 2 bases of the junction left unmatched. The CDR3 sequence is 15 residues long. Germline CDR1 reads SGHRS; CDR2 reads YFSETQ. In DNA form, the CDR3 reads TGCGCCAGCAGCTTGAATAGCGGGGGCACCGGGGAGCTGTTTTTT. Residues: CASSLNSGGTGELFF.

V is TRBV30 and J is TRBJ2-1, with D tentatively TRBD2 (6 bases). V lost 2 bases to trimming and J lost 10 bases, with 9 bases between them. There are 11 residues in the CDR3. Germline V gene sequence: CDR1 GTSNPN, CDR2 SVGIG (reference sequence). The CDR3 loop reads CAWSLGGEQFF. The CDR3 region has the DNA TGTGCCTGGAGTTTGGGGGGAGAGCAGTTCTTC. The full variable domain, completed using reference TRBV30 and TRBJ2-1, is SQTIHQWPATLVQPVGSPLSLECTVEGTSNPNLYWYRQAAGRGLQLLFYSVGIGQISSEVPQNLSASRPQDRQFILSSKKLLLSDSGFYLCAWSLGGEQFFGPGTRLTVL.

This clone was observed a handful of times. The V and J genes are TRBV30 and TRBJ1-5; the D gene is possibly TRBD1 (5 bases). The germline V gene has CDR1 GTSNPN and CDR2 SVGIG (reference sequence). V was trimmed by 2 bases and J by 4 bases, leaving 9 bases between them. The CDR3 spans 13 residues. The CDR3 is CAWSIRQNQPQHF. The CDR3, as DNA: TGTGCCTGGAGTATCCGACAGAATCAGCCCCAGCATTTT.